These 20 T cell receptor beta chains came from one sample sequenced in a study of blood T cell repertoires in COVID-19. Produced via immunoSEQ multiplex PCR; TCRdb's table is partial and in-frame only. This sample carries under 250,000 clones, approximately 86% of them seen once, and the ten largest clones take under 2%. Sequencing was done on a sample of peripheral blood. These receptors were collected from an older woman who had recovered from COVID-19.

CDR3 region: CASSRSAGSSYNEQFF. As DNA, the CDR3 is TGTGCCAGCTCGAGATCGGCGGGGAGCTCCTACAATGAGCAGTTCTTC. The gene calls are TRBV18 and TRBJ2-1; possible D gene TRBD2, 6 bases. Germline CDR1 reads KGHSH; CDR2 reads LQKENI. The CDR3 is 16 amino acids. Trimming removed 6 bases from V and 0 bases from J, with 15 bases in between.

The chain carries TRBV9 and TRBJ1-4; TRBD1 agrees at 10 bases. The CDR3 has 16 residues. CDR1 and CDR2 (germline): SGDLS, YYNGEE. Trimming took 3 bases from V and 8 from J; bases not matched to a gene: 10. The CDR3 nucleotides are TGTGCCAGCAGCGCGCCCGACAGGGGGCTAGGGGAAAAACTGTTTTTT. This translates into CASSAPDRGLGEKLFF.

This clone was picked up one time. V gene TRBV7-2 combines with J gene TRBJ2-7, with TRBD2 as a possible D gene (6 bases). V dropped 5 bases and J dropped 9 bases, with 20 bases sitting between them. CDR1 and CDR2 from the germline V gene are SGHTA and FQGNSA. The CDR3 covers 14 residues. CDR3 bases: TGTGCCAGCAGCCACCCCCGCGGGGAGGCCGGGCAGTACTTC. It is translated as CASSHPRGEAGQYF.

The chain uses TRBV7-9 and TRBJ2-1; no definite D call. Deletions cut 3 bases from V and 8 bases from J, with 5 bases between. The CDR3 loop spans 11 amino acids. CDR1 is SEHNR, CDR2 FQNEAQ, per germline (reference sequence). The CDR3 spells CASSFRYEQFF. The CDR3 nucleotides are TGTGCCAGCAGCTTTCGGTATGAGCAGTTCTTC.

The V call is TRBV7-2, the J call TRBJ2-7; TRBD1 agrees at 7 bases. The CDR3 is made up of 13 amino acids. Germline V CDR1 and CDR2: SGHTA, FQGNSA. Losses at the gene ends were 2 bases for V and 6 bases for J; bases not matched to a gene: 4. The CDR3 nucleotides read TGTGCCAGCAGCTTAACGGGACAGCGCGAGCAGTACTTC. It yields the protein CASSLTGQREQYF.

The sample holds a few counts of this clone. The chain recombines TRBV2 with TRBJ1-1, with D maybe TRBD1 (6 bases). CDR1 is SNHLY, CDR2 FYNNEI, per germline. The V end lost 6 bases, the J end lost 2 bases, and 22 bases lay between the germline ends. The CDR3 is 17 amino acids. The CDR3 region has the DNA TGTGCCAGCAGGAGGGGGGGTTACGCTTCACCAAACACTGAAGCTTTCTTT. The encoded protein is CASRRGGYASPNTEAFF.

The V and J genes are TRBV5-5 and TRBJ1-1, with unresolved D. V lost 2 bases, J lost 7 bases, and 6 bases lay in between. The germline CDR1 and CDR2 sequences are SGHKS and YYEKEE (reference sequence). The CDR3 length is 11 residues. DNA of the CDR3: TGTGCCAGCAGCTTAGCGGGTGAAGCTTTCTTT. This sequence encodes CASSLAGEAFF.

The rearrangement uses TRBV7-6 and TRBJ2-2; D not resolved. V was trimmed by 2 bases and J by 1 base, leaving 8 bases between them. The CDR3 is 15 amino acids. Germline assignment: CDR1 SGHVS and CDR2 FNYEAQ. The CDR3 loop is CASSLSAGNTGELFF. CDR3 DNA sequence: TGTGCCAGCAGCTTAAGCGCCGGGAACACCGGGGAGCTGTTTTTT.

This chain's CDR3 is CASSSPGVRNTEAFF. The CDR3 DNA reads TGTGCCAGCAGCAGCCCGGGGGTTAGGAACACTGAAGCTTTCTTT. This sequence joins TRBV7-3 and TRBJ1-1; TRBD1 might be the D (5 bases). Trimming left V 5 bases short and J 1 base short, with 14 bases between. Germline V gene data show CDR1 as SGHTA and CDR2 as FQGTGA. CDR3 length: 15 amino acids.

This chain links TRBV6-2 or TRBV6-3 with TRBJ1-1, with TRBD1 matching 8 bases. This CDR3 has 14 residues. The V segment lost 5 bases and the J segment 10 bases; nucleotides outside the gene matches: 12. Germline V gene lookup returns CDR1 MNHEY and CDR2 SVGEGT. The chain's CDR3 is CASSPDRGSARAFF. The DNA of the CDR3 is TGTGCCAGCAGTCCCGACAGGGGATCGGCAAGAGCTTTCTTT.

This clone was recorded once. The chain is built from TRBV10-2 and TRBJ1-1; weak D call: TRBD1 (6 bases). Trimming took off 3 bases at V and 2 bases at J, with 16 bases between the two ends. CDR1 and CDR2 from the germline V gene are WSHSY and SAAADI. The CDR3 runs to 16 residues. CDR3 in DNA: TGCGCCAGCAGTGAAAGGTTGGCCAGGGGAAACACTGAAGCTTTCTTT. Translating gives CASSERLARGNTEAFF.

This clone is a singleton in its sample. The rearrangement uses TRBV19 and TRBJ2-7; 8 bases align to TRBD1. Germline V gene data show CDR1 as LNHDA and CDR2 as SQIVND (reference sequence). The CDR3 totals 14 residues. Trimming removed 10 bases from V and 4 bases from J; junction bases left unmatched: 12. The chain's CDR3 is CAIRQGIFVYEQYF. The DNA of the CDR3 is TGTGCCATCAGACAGGGGATTTTTGTTTACGAGCAGTACTTC.

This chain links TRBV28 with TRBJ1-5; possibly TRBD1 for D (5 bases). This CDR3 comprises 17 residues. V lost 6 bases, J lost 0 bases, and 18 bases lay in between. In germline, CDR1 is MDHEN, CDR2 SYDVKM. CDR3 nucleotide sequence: TGTGCCAGCAGAACATCTCAGGGACTGTATAGCAATCAGCCCCAGCATTTT. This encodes CASRTSQGLYSNQPQHF.

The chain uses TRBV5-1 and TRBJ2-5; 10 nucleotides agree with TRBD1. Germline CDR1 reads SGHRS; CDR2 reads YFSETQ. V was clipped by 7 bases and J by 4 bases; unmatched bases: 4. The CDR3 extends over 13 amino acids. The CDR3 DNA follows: TGCGCCAGCTGGACAGGGGGGATAGAGACCCAGTACTTC. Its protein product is CASWTGGIETQYF.

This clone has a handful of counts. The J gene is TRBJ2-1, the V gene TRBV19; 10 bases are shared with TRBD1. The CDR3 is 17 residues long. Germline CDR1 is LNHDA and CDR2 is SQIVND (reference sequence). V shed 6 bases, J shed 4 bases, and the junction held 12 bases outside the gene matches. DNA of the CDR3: TGTGCCAGTAGACCCCCGGATGGGACAGGGGTATACAATGAGCAGTTCTTC. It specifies CASRPPDGTGVYNEQFF.

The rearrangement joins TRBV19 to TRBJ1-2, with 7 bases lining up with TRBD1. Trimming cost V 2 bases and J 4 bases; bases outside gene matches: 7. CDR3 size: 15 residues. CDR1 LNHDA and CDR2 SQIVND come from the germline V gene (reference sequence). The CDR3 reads CASSISAGQIYGYTF. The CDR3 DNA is TGTGCCAGTAGTATATCGGCGGGACAGATCTATGGCTACACCTTC.

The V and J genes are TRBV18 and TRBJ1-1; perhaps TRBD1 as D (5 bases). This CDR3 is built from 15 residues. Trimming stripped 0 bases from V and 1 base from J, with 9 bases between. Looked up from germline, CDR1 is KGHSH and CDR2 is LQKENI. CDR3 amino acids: CASSPPLGRNTEAFF. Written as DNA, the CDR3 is TGTGCCAGCTCACCACCTCTGGGGCGGAACACTGAAGCTTTCTTT.

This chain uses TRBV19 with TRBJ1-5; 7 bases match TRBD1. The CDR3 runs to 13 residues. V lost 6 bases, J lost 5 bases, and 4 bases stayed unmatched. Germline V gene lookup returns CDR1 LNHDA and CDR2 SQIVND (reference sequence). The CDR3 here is CASRGQFDQPQHF. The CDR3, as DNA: TGTGCCAGTAGGGGACAGTTCGATCAGCCCCAGCATTTT.

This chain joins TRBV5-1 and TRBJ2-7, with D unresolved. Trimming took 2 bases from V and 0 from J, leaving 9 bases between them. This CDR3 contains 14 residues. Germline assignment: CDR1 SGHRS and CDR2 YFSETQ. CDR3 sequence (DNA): TGCGCCAGCAGCTTTTCCGGGTACTCCTACGAGCAGTACTTC. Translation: CASSFSGYSYEQYF.

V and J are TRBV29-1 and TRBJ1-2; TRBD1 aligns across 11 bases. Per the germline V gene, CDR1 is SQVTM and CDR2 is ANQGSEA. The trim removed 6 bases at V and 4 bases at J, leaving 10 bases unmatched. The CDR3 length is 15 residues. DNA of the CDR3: TGCAGCGTCCCCCGGACAGGGGGCGGAAGCTATGGCTACACCTTC. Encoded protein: CSVPRTGGGSYGYTF.